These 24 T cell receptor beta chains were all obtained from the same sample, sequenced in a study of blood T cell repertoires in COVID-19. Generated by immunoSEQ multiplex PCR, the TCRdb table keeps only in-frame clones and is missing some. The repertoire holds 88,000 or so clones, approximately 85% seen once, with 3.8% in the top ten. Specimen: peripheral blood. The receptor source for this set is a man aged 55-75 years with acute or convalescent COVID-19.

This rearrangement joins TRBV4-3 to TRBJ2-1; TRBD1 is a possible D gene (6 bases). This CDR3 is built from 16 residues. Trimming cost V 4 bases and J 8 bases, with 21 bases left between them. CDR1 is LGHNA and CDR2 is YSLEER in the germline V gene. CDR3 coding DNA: TGCGCCAGCAGCCGAGACCCCCCCGGACAGCCGGATGAGCAGTTCTTC. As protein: CASSRDPPGQPDEQFF.

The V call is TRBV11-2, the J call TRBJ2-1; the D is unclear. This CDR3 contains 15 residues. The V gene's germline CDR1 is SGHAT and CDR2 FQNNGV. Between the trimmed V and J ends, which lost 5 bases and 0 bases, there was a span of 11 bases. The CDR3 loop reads CASSPSGFSYNEQFF. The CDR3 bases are TGTGCCAGCAGCCCTAGTGGGTTCTCCTACAATGAGCAGTTCTTC. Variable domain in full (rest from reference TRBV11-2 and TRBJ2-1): EAGVAQSPRYKIIEKRQSVAFWCNPISGHATLYWYQQILGQGPKLLIQFQNNGVVDDSQLPKDRFSAERLKGVDSTLKIQPAKLEDSAVYLCASSPSGFSYNEQFFGPGTRLTVL.

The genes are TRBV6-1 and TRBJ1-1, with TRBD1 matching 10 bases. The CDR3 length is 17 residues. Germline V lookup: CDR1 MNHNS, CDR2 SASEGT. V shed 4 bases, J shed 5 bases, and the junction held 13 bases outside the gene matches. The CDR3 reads CASSARQGASSGTEAFF. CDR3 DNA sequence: TGTGCCAGCAGTGCAAGACAGGGGGCCTCCTCGGGTACTGAAGCTTTCTTT.

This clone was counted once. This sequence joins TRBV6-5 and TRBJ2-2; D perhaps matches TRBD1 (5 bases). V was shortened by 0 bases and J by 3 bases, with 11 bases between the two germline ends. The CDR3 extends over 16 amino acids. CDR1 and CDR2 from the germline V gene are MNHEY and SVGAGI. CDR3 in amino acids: CASSYSMGHDTGELFF. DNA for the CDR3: TGTGCCAGCAGTTACTCGATGGGGCACGACACCGGGGAGCTGTTTTTT.

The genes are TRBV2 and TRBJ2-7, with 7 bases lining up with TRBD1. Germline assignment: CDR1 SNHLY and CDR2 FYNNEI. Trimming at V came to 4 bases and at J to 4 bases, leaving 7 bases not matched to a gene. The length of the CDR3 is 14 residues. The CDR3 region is CASSVWTGSYEQYF. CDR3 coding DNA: TGTGCCAGCAGTGTGTGGACAGGTTCATACGAGCAGTACTTC.

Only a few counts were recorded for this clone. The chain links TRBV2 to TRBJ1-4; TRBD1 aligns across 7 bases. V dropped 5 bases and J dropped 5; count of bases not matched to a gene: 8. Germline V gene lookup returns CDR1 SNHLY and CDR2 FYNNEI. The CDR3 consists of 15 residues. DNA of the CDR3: TGTGCCAGCAGTTCCGACAGGGCCGGCAATGAAAAACTGTTTTTT. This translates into CASSSDRAGNEKLFF.

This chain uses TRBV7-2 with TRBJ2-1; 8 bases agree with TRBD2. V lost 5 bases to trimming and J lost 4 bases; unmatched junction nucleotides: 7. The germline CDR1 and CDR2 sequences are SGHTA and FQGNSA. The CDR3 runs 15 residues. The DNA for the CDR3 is TGTGCCAGCAGCCTTACGGGACTAGGGTACAATGAGCAGTTCTTC. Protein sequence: CASSLTGLGYNEQFF.

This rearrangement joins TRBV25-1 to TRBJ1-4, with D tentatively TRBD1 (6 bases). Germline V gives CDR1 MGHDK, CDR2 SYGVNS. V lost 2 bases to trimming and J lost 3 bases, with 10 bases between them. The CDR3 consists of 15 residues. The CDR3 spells CASSETAGANEKLFF. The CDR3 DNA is TGTGCCAGCAGTGAAACGGCAGGGGCTAATGAAAAACTGTTTTTT.

The CDR3 is CSVSGRVNEQFF. DNA for the CDR3: TGCAGCGTTTCGGGCAGGGTCAATGAGCAGTTCTTC. V usage is TRBV29-1 and J usage is TRBJ2-1; D perhaps matches TRBD1 (5 bases). V lost 5 bases and J 6 bases, leaving 11 bases between the germline ends. Germline V gene lookup returns CDR1 SQVTM and CDR2 ANQGSEA. This CDR3 contains 12 residues.

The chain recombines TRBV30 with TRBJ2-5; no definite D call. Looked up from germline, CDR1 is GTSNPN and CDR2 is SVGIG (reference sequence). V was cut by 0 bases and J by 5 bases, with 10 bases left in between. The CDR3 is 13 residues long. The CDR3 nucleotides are TGTGCCTGGAGTGTCCCAGGCGCCGAGACCCAGTACTTC. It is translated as CAWSVPGAETQYF.

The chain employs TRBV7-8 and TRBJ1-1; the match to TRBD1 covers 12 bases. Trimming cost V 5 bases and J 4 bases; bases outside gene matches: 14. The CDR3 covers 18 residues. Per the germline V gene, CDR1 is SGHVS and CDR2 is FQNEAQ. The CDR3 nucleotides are TGTGCCAGCAGCCCCCCCATTGGGACAGGGGGCGCAGGCACTGAAGCTTTCTTT. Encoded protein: CASSPPIGTGGAGTEAFF.

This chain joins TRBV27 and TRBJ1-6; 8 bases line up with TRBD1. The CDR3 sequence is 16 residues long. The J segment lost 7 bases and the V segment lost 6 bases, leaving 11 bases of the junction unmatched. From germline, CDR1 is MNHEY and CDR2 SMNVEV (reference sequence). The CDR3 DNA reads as TGTGCCAGCAGCCCGAATCGACAGGGGTGGAATTCACCCCTCCACTTT. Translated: CASSPNRQGWNSPLHF.

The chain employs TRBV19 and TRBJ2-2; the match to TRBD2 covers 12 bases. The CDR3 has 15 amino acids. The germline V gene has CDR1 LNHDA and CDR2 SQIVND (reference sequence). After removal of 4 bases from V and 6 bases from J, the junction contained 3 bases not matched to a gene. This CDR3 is CASSRTSGVAGELFF. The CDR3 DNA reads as TGTGCCAGTAGTAGGACTAGCGGGGTCGCCGGGGAGCTGTTTTTT. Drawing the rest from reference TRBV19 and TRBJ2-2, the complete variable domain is DGGITQSPKYLFRKEGQNVTLSCEQNLNHDAMYWYRQDPGQGLRLIYYSQIVNDFQKGDIAEGYSVSREKKESFPLTVTSAQKNPTAFYLCASSRTSGVAGELFFGEGSRLTVL.

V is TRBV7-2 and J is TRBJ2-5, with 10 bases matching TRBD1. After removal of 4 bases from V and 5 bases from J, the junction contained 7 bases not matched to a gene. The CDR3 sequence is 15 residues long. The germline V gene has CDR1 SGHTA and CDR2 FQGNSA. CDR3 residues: CASSSTGTGAETQYF. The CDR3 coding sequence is TGTGCCAGCAGCTCAACCGGGACAGGGGCCGAGACCCAGTACTTC.

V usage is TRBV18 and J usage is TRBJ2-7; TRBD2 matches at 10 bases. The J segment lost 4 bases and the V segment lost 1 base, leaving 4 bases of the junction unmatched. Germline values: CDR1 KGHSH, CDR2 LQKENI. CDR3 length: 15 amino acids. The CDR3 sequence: CASSPRSSGSYEQYF. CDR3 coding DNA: TGTGCCAGCTCACCACGGTCTAGCGGGAGTTACGAGCAGTACTTC.

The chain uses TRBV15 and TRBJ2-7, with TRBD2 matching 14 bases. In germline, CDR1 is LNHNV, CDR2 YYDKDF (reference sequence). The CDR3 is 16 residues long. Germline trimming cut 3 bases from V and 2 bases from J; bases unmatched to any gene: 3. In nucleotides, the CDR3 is TGTGCCACCAGCAGTGGACTAGCGGGGGGCCCCTACGAGCAGTACTTC. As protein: CATSSGLAGGPYEQYF.

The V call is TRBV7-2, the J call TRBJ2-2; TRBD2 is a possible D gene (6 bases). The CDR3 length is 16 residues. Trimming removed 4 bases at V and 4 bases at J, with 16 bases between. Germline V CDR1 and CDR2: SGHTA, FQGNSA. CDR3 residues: CASSSPGVSGTGELFF. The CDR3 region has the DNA TGTGCCAGCAGCTCGCCGGGTGTTAGCGGCACCGGGGAGCTGTTTTTT.

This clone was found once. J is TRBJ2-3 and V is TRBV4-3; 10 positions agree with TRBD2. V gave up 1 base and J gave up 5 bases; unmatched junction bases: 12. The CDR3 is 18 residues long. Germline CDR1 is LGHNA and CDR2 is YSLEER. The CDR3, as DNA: TGCGCCAGCAGCCAAGTCGGCATCAGCGGGGGGGCCCTAGATACGCAGTATTTT. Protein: CASSQVGISGGALDTQYF.

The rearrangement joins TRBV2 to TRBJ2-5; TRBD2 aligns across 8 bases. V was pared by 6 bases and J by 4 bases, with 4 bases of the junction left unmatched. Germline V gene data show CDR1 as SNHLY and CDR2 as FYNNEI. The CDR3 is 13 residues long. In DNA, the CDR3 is TGTGCCAGCAGCCCGGGAGGGCGAGAGACCCAGTACTTC. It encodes CASSPGGRETQYF.

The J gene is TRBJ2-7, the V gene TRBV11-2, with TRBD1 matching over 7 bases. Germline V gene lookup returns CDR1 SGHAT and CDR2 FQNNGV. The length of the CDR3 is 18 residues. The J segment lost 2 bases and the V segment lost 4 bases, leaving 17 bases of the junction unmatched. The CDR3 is CASSSWTGSLRGPYEQYF. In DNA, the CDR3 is TGTGCCAGCAGCTCTTGGACAGGCTCTTTAAGGGGCCCCTACGAGCAGTACTTC.

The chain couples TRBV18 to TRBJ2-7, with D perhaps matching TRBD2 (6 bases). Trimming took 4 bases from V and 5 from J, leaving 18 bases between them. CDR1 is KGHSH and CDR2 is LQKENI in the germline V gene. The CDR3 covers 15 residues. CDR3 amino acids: CASSLSGKGRNEQYF. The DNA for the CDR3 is TGTGCCAGCTCACTAAGTGGGAAGGGGAGGAACGAGCAGTACTTC.

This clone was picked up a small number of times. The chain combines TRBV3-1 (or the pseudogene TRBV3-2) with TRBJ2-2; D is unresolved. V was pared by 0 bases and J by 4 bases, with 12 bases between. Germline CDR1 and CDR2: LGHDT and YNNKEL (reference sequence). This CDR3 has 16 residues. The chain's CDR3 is CASSQESTGSTGELFF. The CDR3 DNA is TGTGCCAGCAGCCAAGAATCGACTGGTTCCACCGGGGAGCTGTTTTTT.

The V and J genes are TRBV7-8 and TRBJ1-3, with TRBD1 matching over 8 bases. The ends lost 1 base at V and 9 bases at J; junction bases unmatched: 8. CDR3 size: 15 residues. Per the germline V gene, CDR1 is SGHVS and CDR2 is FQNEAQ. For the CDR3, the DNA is TGTGCCAGCAGCTTAGTAGGACAGGGCAAGAGCACCATATATTTT. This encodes CASSLVGQGKSTIYF.

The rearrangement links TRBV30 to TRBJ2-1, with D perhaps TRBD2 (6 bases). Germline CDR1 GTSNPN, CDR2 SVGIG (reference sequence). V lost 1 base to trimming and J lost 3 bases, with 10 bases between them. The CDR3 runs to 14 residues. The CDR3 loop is CAWSESGRYNEQFF. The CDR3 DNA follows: TGTGCCTGGAGTGAGAGCGGGCGCTACAATGAGCAGTTCTTC.